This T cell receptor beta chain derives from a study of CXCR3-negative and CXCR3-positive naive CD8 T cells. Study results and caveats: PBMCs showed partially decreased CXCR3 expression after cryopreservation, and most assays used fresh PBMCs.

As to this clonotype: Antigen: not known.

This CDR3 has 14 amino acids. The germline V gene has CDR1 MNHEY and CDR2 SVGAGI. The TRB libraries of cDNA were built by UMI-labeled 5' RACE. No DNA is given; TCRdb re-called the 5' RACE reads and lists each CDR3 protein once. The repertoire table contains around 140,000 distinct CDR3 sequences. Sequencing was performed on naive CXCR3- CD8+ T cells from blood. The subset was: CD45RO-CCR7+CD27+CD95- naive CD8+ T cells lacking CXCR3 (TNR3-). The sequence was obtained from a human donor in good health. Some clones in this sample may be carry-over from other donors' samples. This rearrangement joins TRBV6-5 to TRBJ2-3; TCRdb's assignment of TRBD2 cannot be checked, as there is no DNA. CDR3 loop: CASSLEEGRDTQYF.